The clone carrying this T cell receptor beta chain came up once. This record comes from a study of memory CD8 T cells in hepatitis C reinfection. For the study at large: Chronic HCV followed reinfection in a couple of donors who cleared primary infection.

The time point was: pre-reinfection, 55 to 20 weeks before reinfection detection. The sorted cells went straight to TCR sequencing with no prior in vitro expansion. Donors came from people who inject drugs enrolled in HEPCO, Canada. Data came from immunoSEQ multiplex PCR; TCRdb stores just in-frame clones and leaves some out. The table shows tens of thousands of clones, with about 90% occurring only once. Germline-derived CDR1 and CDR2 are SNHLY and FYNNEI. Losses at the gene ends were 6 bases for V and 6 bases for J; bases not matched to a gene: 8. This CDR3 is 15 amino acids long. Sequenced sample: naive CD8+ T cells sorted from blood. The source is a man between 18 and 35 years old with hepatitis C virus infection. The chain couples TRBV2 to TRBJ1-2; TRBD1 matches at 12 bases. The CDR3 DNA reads TGTGCCAGCAGGGCAGCGGGACAGGGGGCTGATGGCTACACCTTC. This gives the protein CASRAAGQGADGYTF.